This entry lists 24 T cell receptor beta chains sequenced from one sample in a study of monozygotic twins with cystic fibrosis. Repertoires were generated with immunoSEQ multiplex PCR, while TCRdb's copy carries only in-frame clones and drops some. The sample holds just over 35,000 clones, over 80% seen once. The sequencing input was blood. These receptors came from a boy aged 2 to 9 with cystic fibrosis.

V is TRBV9 and J is TRBJ1-3, with D uncertain. Germline-derived CDR1 and CDR2 are SGDLS and YYNGEE. Trimming removed 0 bases at V and 3 bases at J, with 10 bases between. The CDR3 sequence is 15 residues long. The CDR3 DNA is TGTGCCAGCAGCGTAGGTTGGCTGGATGGAAACACCATATATTTT. It yields the protein CASSVGWLDGNTIYF.

The chain joins TRBV9 to TRBJ1-4; 9 bases align to TRBD1. The CDR3 has 14 residues. V dropped 3 bases and J dropped 8; count of bases not matched to a gene: 5. Per germline, CDR1 SGDLS and CDR2 YYNGEE. The CDR3 is CASSARDREEKLFF. CDR3 bases: TGTGCCAGCAGCGCCCGGGACAGGGAGGAAAAACTGTTTTTT.

The chain joins TRBV28 to TRBJ2-7; TRBD2 might be the D (6 bases). With 6 bases removed from V and 11 bases from J, the gap between germline ends came to 17 bases. From germline, CDR1 is MDHEN and CDR2 SYDVKM. CDR3 length equals 12 residues. The CDR3 DNA is TGTGCCAGCAGCCCGGGACTCCAAGTTGAGTACTTC. Protein product: CASSPGLQVEYF. Combining the CDR3 with reference TRBV28 and TRBJ2-7 gives the whole variable domain DVKVTQSSRYLVKRTGEKVFLECVQDMDHENMFWYRQDPGLGLRLIYFSYDVKMKEKGDIPEGYSVSREKKERFSLILESASTNQTSMYLCASSPGLQVEYFGPGTRLTVT.

Here the CDR3 DNA reads TGTGCCAGCAGCTCCCCGGGTGGGGGGGACGGTGGCTACACCTTC. Its protein product is CASSSPGGGDGGYTF. The chain carries TRBV5-4 and TRBJ1-2; D possibly corresponds to TRBD1 (5 bases). Germline values: CDR1 SGHNT, CDR2 YYREEE (reference sequence). Trimming took 3 bases from V and 7 from J, leaving 19 bases between them. The CDR3 runs to 15 residues.

The gene calls are TRBV6-1 and TRBJ1-3; D is undetermined. Looked up from germline, CDR1 is MNHNS and CDR2 is SASEGT. Trimming took 1 base from V and 2 from J, leaving 12 bases between them. The length of the CDR3 is 16 residues. CDR3 amino acids: CASSEGAVLTGNTIYF. The CDR3 nucleotides are TGTGCCAGCAGTGAAGGGGCAGTTCTCACTGGAAACACCATATATTTT.

This sequence joins TRBV5-6 and TRBJ2-5; D remains unclear. V lost 0 bases and J lost 5, with 17 bases in between. Germline assignment: CDR1 SGHDT and CDR2 YYEEEE. The CDR3 is 16 residues long. The CDR3 reads CASSLASGLRLETQYF. The CDR3 DNA reads as TGTGCCAGCAGCTTGGCCTCAGGCCTGCGGTTGGAGACCCAGTACTTC.

Only one count was recorded for this clone. The chain has TRBV6-5 and TRBJ1-1; a possible D gene is TRBD1 (6 bases). The CDR3 is made up of 14 amino acids. Trimming took 8 bases from V and 1 from J, leaving 14 bases between them. The germline V gene encodes CDR1 MNHEY and CDR2 SVGAGI. The CDR3 sequence is CASQKGGWNTEAFF. The CDR3 DNA follows: TGTGCCAGCCAAAAAGGGGGGTGGAACACTGAAGCTTTCTTT.

The chain combines TRBV4-2 with TRBJ2-1; 10 nucleotides agree with TRBD2. Germline CDR1 is LGHNA and CDR2 is YNFKEQ. The V gene end was trimmed by 5 bases and the J gene end by 3 bases; junction bases not matched to a gene: 4. The CDR3 covers 15 residues. The CDR3 is CASSYSGGYYNEQFF. As DNA, the CDR3 is TGTGCCAGCAGCTATAGCGGGGGGTACTACAATGAGCAGTTCTTC.

DNA of the CDR3: TGTGCCAGCAGCTTAGCCGTGGACAATGAGCAGTTCTTC. This sequence encodes CASSLAVDNEQFF. V usage is TRBV7-6 and J usage is TRBJ2-1; D uncertain. The V gene's germline CDR1 is SGHVS and CDR2 FNYEAQ. Deletions cut 0 bases from V and 5 bases from J, with 5 bases between. This CDR3 is built from 13 residues.

The DNA of the CDR3 is TGTGCCAGCAGTTTATCAGCAGGGGGCAATCAGCCCCAGCATTTT. Its protein is CASSLSAGGNQPQHF. The V call is TRBV27, the J call TRBJ1-5, with a tentative D call TRBD1 (6 bases). Trimming left V 0 bases short and J 2 bases short, with 8 bases between. CDR1 MNHEY and CDR2 SMNVEV come from the germline V gene (reference sequence). The CDR3 runs 15 residues.

The chain uses TRBV19 and TRBJ2-7; 8 nucleotides agree with TRBD2. Trimming at V came to 6 bases and at J to 3 bases, leaving 10 bases not matched to a gene. CDR3 length: 15 residues. Germline V CDR1 and CDR2: LNHDA, SQIVND (reference sequence). CDR3: CASRVAGGLHYEQYF. The CDR3 DNA reads as TGTGCCAGTAGGGTCGCGGGGGGCCTTCACTACGAGCAGTACTTC. Together with reference TRBV19 and TRBJ2-7, the CDR3 gives the full variable domain: DGGITQSPKYLFRKEGQNVTLSCEQNLNHDAMYWYRQDPGQGLRLIYYSQIVNDFQKGDIAEGYSVSREKKESFPLTVTSAQKNPTAFYLCASRVAGGLHYEQYFGPGTRLTVT.

As for this clone: The junction differs from germline at one of its ends, possibly a read error. This rearrangement joins TRBV7-9 to TRBJ2-1; TRBD2 matches 11 bases. This CDR3 has 14 amino acids. The germline gives CDR1 SEHNR, CDR2 FQNEAQ (reference sequence). This CDR3 reads CASSLAGGYNEQFF. DNA of the CDR3: TGTGCCAGCAGCCTAGCGGGGGGCTACAATGAGCAGTTCTTC.

The chain has TRBV6-5 and TRBJ1-5, with TRBD1 as a possible D gene (6 bases). The CDR3 covers 15 residues. The germline V and J ends were trimmed by 7 bases and 4 bases, with 17 bases remaining between them. CDR1 is MNHEY and CDR2 is SVGAGI in the germline V gene. The CDR3 is CASKRGGEGNQPQHF. The CDR3 DNA is TGTGCCAGCAAAAGAGGGGGGGAGGGAAATCAGCCCCAGCATTTT.

V is TRBV5-5 and J is TRBJ1-3; TRBD1 matches at 9 bases. CDR3 length: 16 residues. Germline V lookup: CDR1 SGHKS, CDR2 YYEKEE (reference sequence). V lost 0 bases to trimming and J lost 0 bases; unmatched junction nucleotides: 1. CDR3 sequence reads: CASSLGTGVSGNTIYF. The DNA for the CDR3 is TGTGCCAGCAGCTTGGGGACAGGGGTCTCTGGAAACACCATATATTTT.

Turning to this clone: One end of the junction is discordant with germline, which a read error may explain. V is TRBV7-9 and J is TRBJ1-2; D perhaps matches TRBD1 (5 bases). Germline lookup yields CDR1 SEHNR and CDR2 FQNEAQ (reference sequence). The CDR3 consists of 16 residues. In DNA, the CDR3 is TGTGCCAGCACCTTAGGGTCAGGGAATCTAAACTATGGCTACACCTTC. As protein: CASTLGSGNLNYGYTF.

The CDR3 coding sequence is TGTGCCAGCAGTGAACTGGGGACAGGGGGCTATGTCGGTGGCTACACCTTC. It encodes CASSELGTGGYVGGYTF. This chain joins TRBV25-1 and TRBJ1-2; 12 nucleotides match TRBD1. V shed 2 bases, J shed 7 bases, and the junction held 11 bases outside the gene matches. The germline V gene has CDR1 MGHDK and CDR2 SYGVNS. This CDR3 has 17 residues.

The chain has TRBV7-9 and TRBJ2-1; D is unresolved. The germline V gene encodes CDR1 SEHNR and CDR2 FQNEAQ (reference sequence). The CDR3 is made up of 11 amino acids. Trimming left V 3 bases short and J 5 bases short, with 2 bases between. CDR3 residues: CASSLDNEQFF. The DNA of the CDR3 is TGTGCCAGCAGCTTGGACAATGAGCAGTTCTTC. Full variable domain (missing parts from reference TRBV7-9 and TRBJ2-1): DTGVSQNPRHKITKRGQNVTFRCDPISEHNRLYWYRQTLGQGPEFLTYFQNEAQLEKSRLLSDRFSAERPKGSFSTLEIQRTEQGDSAMYLCASSLDNEQFFGPGTRLTVL.

V usage is TRBV12-5 and J usage is TRBJ1-2; possibly TRBD1 for D (5 bases). This CDR3 has 17 amino acids. V lost 0 bases and J lost 5, with 19 bases in between. CDR1 is LGHNT, CDR2 FRNRAP, per germline. The CDR3 here is CASGLVPGTAKFYGYTF. In nucleotides, the CDR3 is TGTGCTAGTGGTTTGGTACCCGGGACCGCGAAGTTTTATGGCTACACCTTC.

The chain uses TRBV6-5 and TRBJ1-5, with D uncertain. The CDR3 is 13 residues long. Deletions cut 0 bases from V and 6 bases from J, with 6 bases between. CDR1 and CDR2 (germline): MNHEY, SVGAGI. The CDR3 nucleotides read TGTGCCAGCAGTTACTCGACTAGTCAGCCCCAGCATTTT. Protein sequence: CASSYSTSQPQHF.

The chain carries TRBV5-1 and TRBJ1-4; 7 positions match TRBD1. The V and J ends lost 0 bases and 0 bases, in that order; junction bases with no gene match: 17. The germline CDR1 and CDR2 sequences are SGHRS and YFSETQ. CDR3 length: 21 amino acids. The CDR3 bases are TGCGCCAGCAGCTTGGCAGGGGGGCTGTTCCCGTCTGGTGCAACTAATGAAAAACTGTTTTTT. As protein: CASSLAGGLFPSGATNEKLFF.

The V and J genes are TRBV2 and TRBJ2-7; D is perhaps TRBD1 (5 bases). Germline CDR1 and CDR2: SNHLY and FYNNEI. The CDR3 is 13 amino acids. V lost 7 bases, J lost 0 bases, and 10 bases lay in between. The CDR3 bases are TGTGCCAGCAAGGGGTCCCTCTCCTACGAGCAGTACTTC. The encoded protein is CASKGSLSYEQYF. The entire variable domain, with the rest obtained from reference TRBV2 and TRBJ2-7, is as follows: EPEVTQTPSHQVTQMGQEVILRCVPISNHLYFYWYRQILGQKVEFLVSFYNNEISEKSEIFDDQFSVERPDGSNFTLKIRSTKLEDSAMYFCASKGSLSYEQYFGPGTRLTVT.

This chain links TRBV6-6 with TRBJ2-2, with D possibly matching TRBD2 (5 bases). The germline V gene has CDR1 MNHNY and CDR2 SVGAGI (reference sequence). Trimming shortened V by 10 bases and J by 2 bases, and 20 bases separated the two germline ends. This CDR3 contains 16 residues. CDR3 coding DNA: TGTGCCACCAGCGCGCGGGCAGGAACCAACACCGGGGAGCTGTTTTTT. Protein: CATSARAGTNTGELFF.

This chain connects TRBV27 to TRBJ2-7; D possibly matches TRBD1 or TRBD2 (5 bases each). The germline V and J ends were trimmed by 2 bases and 0 bases, with 17 bases remaining between them. There are 17 residues in the CDR3. The germline V gene has CDR1 MNHEY and CDR2 SMNVEV (reference sequence). CDR3 bases: TGTGCCAGCAGTTTAAAAGTTGGGACCCGGGACTCCTACGAGCAGTACTTC. Amino acids: CASSLKVGTRDSYEQYF.

V usage is TRBV2 and J usage is TRBJ2-7, with a weak D call TRBD1 (6 bases). Trimming removed 7 bases at V and 5 bases at J, with 21 bases between. CDR3 size: 15 residues. The germline V gene encodes CDR1 SNHLY and CDR2 FYNNEI. This CDR3 is CASNRGRGNFDEQYF. In nucleotides, the CDR3 is TGTGCCAGCAATCGGGGCAGGGGAAATTTTGACGAGCAGTACTTC. Based on the CDR3 plus reference TRBV2 and TRBJ2-7, the full variable domain is EPEVTQTPSHQVTQMGQEVILRCVPISNHLYFYWYRQILGQKVEFLVSFYNNEISEKSEIFDDQFSVERPDGSNFTLKIRSTKLEDSAMYFCASNRGRGNFDEQYFGPGTRLTVT.